This record concerns one T cell receptor beta chain sequence. The antigen remains unidentified. This sample is part of a study of shared clonotypes between healthy human individuals. General study points: Sequencing depth was a factor that was expected to affect clonotype sharing among donors. Researchers sampled only blood; tissue repertoires likely differ.

Germline V gives CDR1 SGHAT, CDR2 FQNNGV. This CDR3 region has 18 residues. Trimming cost V 1 base and J 2 bases, with 21 bases left between them. TCRdb's table, derived via immunoSEQ multiplex PCR, lists solely in-frame clones and lacks some. The sample has millions of clones; roughly 93% are singletons. The chain uses TRBV11-2 and TRBJ2-7, with a weak D call TRBD2 (6 bases). This clonotype was sampled from a young man in good health. Some clones in this sample may be carry-over from other donors' samples. Sample: naive CD4+ T cells from PBMCs. The sample's subset: CD45RA+ positively selected. Written as DNA, the CDR3 is TGTGCCAGCAGCTTAGTATTATTTGTTCGGGAGAACCCCTACGAGCAGTACTTC. It yields the protein CASSLVLFVRENPYEQYF.